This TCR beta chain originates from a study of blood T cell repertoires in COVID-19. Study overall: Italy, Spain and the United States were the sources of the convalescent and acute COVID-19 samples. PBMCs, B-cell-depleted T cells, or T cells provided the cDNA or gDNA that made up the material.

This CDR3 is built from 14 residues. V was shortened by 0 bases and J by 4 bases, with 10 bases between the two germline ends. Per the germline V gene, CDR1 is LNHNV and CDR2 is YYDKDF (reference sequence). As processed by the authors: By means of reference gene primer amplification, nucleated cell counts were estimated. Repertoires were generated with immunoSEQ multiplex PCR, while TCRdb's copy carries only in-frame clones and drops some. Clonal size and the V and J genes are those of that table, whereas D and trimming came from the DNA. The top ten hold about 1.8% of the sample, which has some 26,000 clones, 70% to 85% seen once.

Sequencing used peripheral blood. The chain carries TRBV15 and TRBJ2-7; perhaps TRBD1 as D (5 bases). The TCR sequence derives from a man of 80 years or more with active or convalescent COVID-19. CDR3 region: CATSRDSREYEQYF. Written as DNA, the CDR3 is TGTGCCACCAGCAGAGATTCCAGGGAATACGAGCAGTACTTC.